Following are 20 T cell receptor beta chains from one sample sequenced in a study of T cells expressing NK-cell markers. TCRdb reprocessed the 5' RACE reads; each CDR3 protein has one entry and no DNA is given. The table counts 120,000 to 150,000 distinct CDR3 sequences; 10% to 15% lies in the top ten. The sample consisted of blood T cells: a sorted CD56 or NKG2C T cell subset, CD4+ or CD8+ T cells, or bulk PBMC T cells (not recorded which). Every receptor here comes from a man aged 18 to 30 in good health.

The chain links TRBV9 to TRBJ2-5; TCRdb gives TRBD1 as the D gene, but with no DNA this cannot be confirmed. The germline V gene has CDR1 SGDLS and CDR2 YYNGEE. There are 15 residues in the CDR3. CDR3 residues: CASSGFPGEGETQYF.

The J gene is TRBJ2-5, the V gene TRBV12-3 or TRBV12-4. This CDR3 region has 13 residues. CDR3 loop: CASSPSSQETQYF.

The rearrangement links TRBV7-9 to TRBJ2-7; the D call from TCRdb, TRBD1, cannot be confirmed without DNA. The V gene's germline CDR1 is SEHNR and CDR2 FQNEAQ (reference sequence). The CDR3 has 14 residues. The CDR3 protein is CASSNPGFSYEQYF.

The CDR3 sequence is CASSFGAAMSSYNEQFF. The gene calls are TRBV5-5 and TRBJ2-1; there is no DNA to check the TCRdb D call of TRBD1. Germline assignment: CDR1 SGHKS and CDR2 YYEKEE (reference sequence). The CDR3 is made up of 17 amino acids. Full variable domain (rest looked up from reference TRBV5-5 and TRBJ2-1): DAGVTQSPTHLIKTRGQQVTLRCSPISGHKSVSWYQQVLGQGPQFIFQYYEKEERGRGNFPDRFSARQFPNYSSELNVNALLLGDSALYLCASSFGAAMSSYNEQFFGPGTRLTVL.

This CDR3 reads CASSLRTRATSTYTQYF. The gene calls are TRBV28 and TRBJ2-3; TCRdb reports TRBD2, a call that lacks DNA to check it against. CDR3 length: 17 amino acids. The germline CDR1 and CDR2 sequences are MDHEN and SYDVKM.

The chain is built from TRBV20-1 and TRBJ2-5. The CDR3 is 11 residues long. Germline CDR1 and CDR2: DFQATT and SNEGSKA (reference sequence). CDR3 amino acids: CSAGVPETQYF.

The V call is TRBV29-1, the J call TRBJ2-7. CDR1 and CDR2 (germline): SQVTM, ANQGSEA. There are 12 residues in the CDR3. Here the CDR3 reads CSVVTRTYEQYF.

This chain connects TRBV5-1 to TRBJ1-1; TCRdb proposes TRBD1, but this gene call is untestable without DNA. This CDR3 contains 15 residues. Germline V lookup: CDR1 SGHRS, CDR2 YFSETQ. This CDR3 is CASSDRPREDPEAFF.

The J gene is TRBJ2-5, the V gene TRBV6-5; TCRdb designates TRBD1, a call that cannot be tested without DNA. This CDR3 region has 15 residues. CDR1 is MNHEY and CDR2 is SVGAGI in the germline V gene. The chain's CDR3 is CASSYLGAQGETQYF.

V usage is TRBV7-6 and J usage is TRBJ2-1; no DNA is available, so the TRBD2 call from TCRdb remains unchecked. The germline V gene has CDR1 SGHVS and CDR2 FNYEAQ. CDR3 length: 18 amino acids. The CDR3 spells CASSLVGLAGSSYNEQFF. The full variable domain, completed using reference TRBV7-6 and TRBJ2-1, is GAGVSQSPRYKVTKRGQDVALRCDPISGHVSLYWYRQALGQGPEFLTYFNYEAQQDKSGLPNDRFSAERPEGSISTLTIQRTEQRDSAMYRCASSLVGLAGSSYNEQFFGPGTRLTVL.

The chain uses TRBV27 and TRBJ1-1; the TRBD1 assignment by TCRdb is unverifiable without DNA. The CDR3 runs 16 residues. Germline assignment: CDR1 MNHEY and CDR2 SMNVEV (reference sequence). The CDR3 spells CASSGPGQGAIAEAFF.

This chain uses TRBV7-9 with TRBJ1-1. CDR1 SEHNR and CDR2 FQNEAQ come from the germline V gene (reference sequence). CDR3 length: 16 residues. This chain's CDR3 is CASSLIDSDGHTEAFF.

The chain has TRBV30 and TRBJ1-1. The CDR3 totals 11 residues. Germline V lookup: CDR1 GTSNPN, CDR2 SVGIG (reference sequence). CDR3 protein: CACRRDAEAFF.

The chain links TRBV29-1 to TRBJ2-7; lacking DNA, the TRBD1 call made by TCRdb goes unchecked. The CDR3 totals 14 residues. Germline-derived CDR1 and CDR2 are SQVTM and ANQGSEA. The CDR3 region is CSVANRDTSYEQYF.

The chain recombines TRBV6-5 with TRBJ2-3; TCRdb selects TRBD1, and the lack of DNA leaves this call unchecked. CDR1 MNHEY and CDR2 SVGAGI come from the germline V gene. This CDR3 has 18 residues. CDR3: CASSYGLGAGESTDTQYF.

The V call is TRBV7-6, the J call TRBJ2-1; there is no DNA to check the TCRdb D call of TRBD2. Germline-derived CDR1 and CDR2 are SGHVS and FNYEAQ. The CDR3 covers 17 residues. The CDR3 here is CASSSEPGLDLYNEQFF.

The chain has TRBV11-2 and TRBJ1-5; TCRdb picks TRBD1, but there is no DNA to check that call. This CDR3 has 15 amino acids. Germline CDR1 reads SGHAT; CDR2 reads FQNNGV. The chain's CDR3 is CATPPPQISNQPQHF.

V usage is TRBV27 and J usage is TRBJ2-1; as DNA is missing, the TRBD2 call by TCRdb cannot be tested. This CDR3 is built from 14 residues. Germline CDR1 is MNHEY and CDR2 is SMNVEV (reference sequence). The chain's CDR3 is CASSLGTRGHEQFF.

The genes are TRBV19 and TRBJ1-2; TCRdb indicates TRBD1, and absent DNA this call remains unverified. Germline V CDR1 and CDR2: LNHDA, SQIVND (reference sequence). This CDR3 spans 15 amino acids. CDR3 in amino acids: CASILSAPGAQGYTF.

The CDR3 here is CASSSLAGVGADEQFF. The chain couples TRBV11-2 to TRBJ2-1; TCRdb lists TRBD2, though no DNA is available to test this call. The CDR3 contains 16 residues. Germline lookup yields CDR1 SGHAT and CDR2 FQNNGV.